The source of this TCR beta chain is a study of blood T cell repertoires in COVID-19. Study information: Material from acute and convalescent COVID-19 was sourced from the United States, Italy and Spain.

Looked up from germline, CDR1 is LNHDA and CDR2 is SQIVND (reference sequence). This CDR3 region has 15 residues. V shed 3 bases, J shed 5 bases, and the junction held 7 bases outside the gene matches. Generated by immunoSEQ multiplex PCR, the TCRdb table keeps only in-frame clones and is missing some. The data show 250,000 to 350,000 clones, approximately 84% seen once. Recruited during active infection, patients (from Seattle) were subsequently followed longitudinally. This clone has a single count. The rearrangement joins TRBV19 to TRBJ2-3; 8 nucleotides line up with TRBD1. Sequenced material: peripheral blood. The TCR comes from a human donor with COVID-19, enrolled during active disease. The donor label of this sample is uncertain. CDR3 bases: TGTGCCAGTAGTATCCCAGGGGGCGAGAGAGATACGCAGTATTTT. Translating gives CASSIPGGERDTQYF.